These T cell receptor beta chains were read from a single sample in a study of T cell responses to AZD1222 COVID-19 vaccine. TCRdb's copy holds only in-frame clones and misses some; the assay was immunoSEQ multiplex PCR. The sample lists 52,000 or so clones; 84% were seen once. This sample comprised peripheral blood, obtained on day 0 of AZD1222 vaccination. Receptors originate from an adult in good health. The CDR3 runs from the conserved cysteine through the conserved F or W. The D gene is left open where the match is weak. Clone sizes are given selectively: once, few, many, or a class where the clone is expanded.

CDR3 DNA: TGTGCCAGCAGTGGACAGGTGAACACTGAAGCTTTCTTT
CDR3 protein: CASSGQVNTEAFF
clone size: -
J gene: TRBJ1-1
D gene: -
V gene: TRBV2

CDR3 DNA: TGTGCCAGCCACCCGGCCGGGACAGGGGAATATGGCTACACCTTC
CDR3 protein: CASHPAGTGEYGYTF
clone size: once
J gene: TRBJ1-2
D gene: TRBD1
V gene: TRBV6-5

CDR3 DNA: TGTGCCAGCAGTCAATTGGGACTAGCGGGAGATAGTGAGCAGTACTTC
CDR3 protein: CASSQLGLAGDSEQYF
clone size: -
J gene: TRBJ2-7
D gene: TRBD2
V gene: TRBV7-8

CDR3 DNA: TGTGCCAGCACCCCCGATCCCGGGACAACCAACGAGCAGTACTTC
CDR3 protein: CASTPDPGTTNEQYF
clone size: once
J gene: TRBJ2-7
D gene: -
V gene: TRBV7-3

CDR3 DNA: TGTGCCAGCAGCCTGCTGATGGGAGCTGGAAACACCATATATTTT
CDR3 protein: CASSLLMGAGNTIYF
clone size: -
J gene: TRBJ1-3
D gene: -
V gene: TRBV7-9

CDR3 DNA: TGTGCCAGCAGCTTAGAGGGGATCGGGCCCACTGAAGCTTTCTTT
CDR3 protein: CASSLEGIGPTEAFF
clone size: -
J gene: TRBJ1-1
D gene: -
V gene: TRBV7-9

CDR3 DNA: TGTGCCAGCAGCTTAGCCACAGGGCCCGGGGAGCTGTTTTTT
CDR3 protein: CASSLATGPGELFF
clone size: -
J gene: TRBJ2-2
D gene: -
V gene: TRBV7-6

CDR3 DNA: TGTGCCACCAGTGATTTGGGACAGGGTATCCCTGAAGCTTTCTTT
CDR3 protein: CATSDLGQGIPEAFF
clone size: -
J gene: TRBJ1-1
D gene: TRBD1
V gene: TRBV24-1

CDR3 DNA: TGTGCCAGCAGTGAAGCCCTTTCCGTCGCCTTATTTGAAGCTTTCTTT
CDR3 protein: CASSEALSVALFEAFF
clone size: -
J gene: TRBJ1-1
D gene: -
V gene: TRBV2

CDR3 DNA: TGTGCCAGCAGTTACGTCGCAGGGTTGAATTCACCCCTCCACTTT
CDR3 protein: CASSYVAGLNSPLHF
clone size: -
J gene: TRBJ1-6
D gene: -
V gene: TRBV6-5

CDR3 DNA: TGTGCCAGCAGCTCAACCAGGGGGACCGGAAACACCATATATTTT
CDR3 protein: CASSSTRGTGNTIYF
clone size: -
J gene: TRBJ1-3
D gene: TRBD1
V gene: TRBV5-5

CDR3 DNA: TGTGCCAGCAGTTACCTAGGATCAAGCTCCTACAATGAGCAGTTCTTC
CDR3 protein: CASSYLGSSSYNEQFF
clone size: -
J gene: TRBJ2-1
D gene: -
V gene: TRBV6-5

CDR3 DNA: TGTGCCAGCAGCGCCCACAGGGTGGCGGATTCCTACAATGAGCAGTTCTTC
CDR3 protein: CASSAHRVADSYNEQFF
clone size: -
J gene: TRBJ2-1
D gene: -
V gene: TRBV7-3

CDR3 DNA: TGTGCCAGCAGCTTATTTTCAGGTGGGGACTACAATGAGCAGTTCTTC
CDR3 protein: CASSLFSGGDYNEQFF
clone size: -
J gene: TRBJ2-1
D gene: -
V gene: TRBV7-2

CDR3 DNA: TGTGCCAGCAGCCAGACAGGGAAACCTTTCTTT
CDR3 protein: CASSQTGKPFF
clone size: -
J gene: TRBJ1-1
D gene: TRBD1
V gene: TRBV3-1/TRBV3-2

CDR3 DNA: TGCGCCAGCAGCGGACTGACAGGAGGAAATGAGCAGTTCTTC
CDR3 protein: CASSGLTGGNEQFF
clone size: -
J gene: TRBJ2-1
D gene: -
V gene: TRBV5-1

CDR3 DNA: TGTGCCAGTAGTATCCGGGGACTAGCGGGAGGGGCGAACAATGAGCAGTTCTTC
CDR3 protein: CASSIRGLAGGANNEQFF
clone size: once
J gene: TRBJ2-1
D gene: TRBD2
V gene: TRBV19

CDR3 DNA: TGTGCCAGCAAGATACTAAGGGGACAGGGGAATGAAAAACTGTTTTTT
CDR3 protein: CASKILRGQGNEKLFF
clone size: -
J gene: TRBJ1-4
D gene: TRBD1
V gene: TRBV28

CDR3 DNA: TGTGCCAGCTCACCAGGGACAGGGGGTGTTCAGCCCCAGCATTTT
CDR3 protein: CASSPGTGGVQPQHF
clone size: -
J gene: TRBJ1-5
D gene: TRBD1
V gene: TRBV18

CDR3 DNA: TGTGCTAGTGGTTTGGACAGGGTTAATGAGCAGTTCTTC
CDR3 protein: CASGLDRVNEQFF
clone size: -
J gene: TRBJ2-1
D gene: -
V gene: TRBV12-5

CDR3 DNA: TGTGCCAGCAGCATATCTTCAACGACCGGGGAGCTGTTTTTT
CDR3 protein: CASSISSTTGELFF
clone size: once
J gene: TRBJ2-2
D gene: -
V gene: TRBV7-8

CDR3 DNA: TGTGCCAGCAGCCCTACAGGGCAAGAGACCCAGTACTTC
CDR3 protein: CASSPTGQETQYF
clone size: -
J gene: TRBJ2-5
D gene: -
V gene: TRBV7-2

CDR3 DNA: TGTGCCAGCAGTGTTAGCGGGAGGACCCGGGACAATGAGCAGTTCTTC
CDR3 protein: CASSVSGRTRDNEQFF
clone size: -
J gene: TRBJ2-1
D gene: TRBD2
V gene: TRBV6-1

CDR3 DNA: TGTGCCAGCAGCGGGGGACTAGCGGTTAACACCGGGGAGCTGTTTTTT
CDR3 protein: CASSGGLAVNTGELFF
clone size: -
J gene: TRBJ2-2
D gene: TRBD2
V gene: TRBV9

CDR3 DNA: TGCGCCAGCAGCCAAACTAGTCCGAACACCGGGGAGCTGTTTTTT
CDR3 protein: CASSQTSPNTGELFF
clone size: -
J gene: TRBJ2-2
D gene: -
V gene: TRBV10-2

CDR3 DNA: TGTGCCAGCAAGTCGGGGACTGCCTCCTACAATGAGCAGTTCTTC
CDR3 protein: CASKSGTASYNEQFF
clone size: -
J gene: TRBJ2-1
D gene: -
V gene: TRBV2

CDR3 DNA: TGTGCCAGCAGCCATCGGCTAGTCAATGAGCAGTTCTTC
CDR3 protein: CASSHRLVNEQFF
clone size: -
J gene: TRBJ2-1
D gene: -
V gene: TRBV4-2

CDR3 DNA: TGTGCCAGCAGCTCCCCGGGGCAGATTAACTATGGCTACACCTTC
CDR3 protein: CASSSPGQINYGYTF
clone size: -
J gene: TRBJ1-2
D gene: -
V gene: TRBV7-2

CDR3 DNA: TGTGCCAGCAGTTCGCCTTCTTCAGCGGGAGAGAGAGATACGCAGTATTTT
CDR3 protein: CASSSPSSAGERDTQYF
clone size: -
J gene: TRBJ2-3
D gene: TRBD2
V gene: TRBV28

CDR3 DNA: TGTGCCACCAGTGACCCAGGGGGCGAGACCCAGTACTTC
CDR3 protein: CATSDPGGETQYF
clone size: -
J gene: TRBJ2-5
D gene: TRBD1
V gene: TRBV24-1

CDR3 DNA: TGTGCCAGCAGCTTAGAAGGTCAGCCCCAGCATTTT
CDR3 protein: CASSLEGQPQHF
clone size: -
J gene: TRBJ1-5
D gene: -
V gene: TRBV11-2

CDR3 DNA: TGCAGCTGCGGGGGGGCTAGCGGGGACACCGGGGAGCTGTTTTTT
CDR3 protein: CSCGGASGDTGELFF
clone size: -
J gene: TRBJ2-2
D gene: TRBD2
V gene: TRBV29-1

CDR3 DNA: TGTGCCAGCGCTAGAAGTACTGAAGCTTTCTTT
CDR3 protein: CASARSTEAFF
clone size: few
J gene: TRBJ1-1
D gene: -
V gene: TRBV12-3/TRBV12-4

CDR3 DNA: TGTGCCAGCAGTTACTCGAAGACAACAACTAATGAAAAACTGTTTTTT
CDR3 protein: CASSYSKTTTNEKLFF
clone size: -
J gene: TRBJ1-4
D gene: -
V gene: TRBV6-5

CDR3 DNA: TGTGCCAGCAGCTTATCTCTGGACAGGGGCACTGAAGCTTTCTTT
CDR3 protein: CASSLSLDRGTEAFF
clone size: -
J gene: TRBJ1-1
D gene: TRBD1
V gene: TRBV11-1

CDR3 DNA: TGTGCCAGTAGTGCCTACGCGGAGATGAACACTGAAGCTTTCTTT
CDR3 protein: CASSAYAEMNTEAFF
clone size: -
J gene: TRBJ1-1
D gene: -
V gene: TRBV19

CDR3 DNA: TGTGCCAGCAGTTTGCCGGGAGGGGCAGATACGCAGTATTTT
CDR3 protein: CASSLPGGADTQYF
clone size: -
J gene: TRBJ2-3
D gene: TRBD2
V gene: TRBV27

CDR3 DNA: TGTGCCAGCAGGGTCGGGGGGGCGCTCACTGAAGCTTTCTTT
CDR3 protein: CASRVGGALTEAFF
clone size: -
J gene: TRBJ1-1
D gene: -
V gene: TRBV28

CDR3 DNA: TGTGCCAGCAGCTTCGGTAACCTACAGGGGAACAATCAGCCCCAGCATTTT
CDR3 protein: CASSFGNLQGNNQPQHF
clone size: -
J gene: TRBJ1-5
D gene: TRBD1
V gene: TRBV7-8

CDR3 DNA: TGTGCCAGCAGTAGAAGACAGGGGATAAATGAGCAGTTCTTC
CDR3 protein: CASSRRQGINEQFF
clone size: -
J gene: TRBJ2-1
D gene: TRBD1
V gene: TRBV25-1

CDR3 DNA: TGTGCCAGCAGCTTAAAGGCGGGGTCCGGGGCCAACGTCCTGACTTTC
CDR3 protein: CASSLKAGSGANVLTF
clone size: -
J gene: TRBJ2-6
D gene: -
V gene: TRBV7-3

CDR3 DNA: TGTGCCAGCAGCCAAGATTACGCAACTAATGAAAAACTGTTTTTT
CDR3 protein: CASSQDYATNEKLFF
clone size: -
J gene: TRBJ1-4
D gene: -
V gene: TRBV3-1/TRBV3-2

CDR3 DNA: TGTGCTGATAGCATTCACACAACAGACGGGGAGCTGTTTTTT
CDR3 protein: CADSIHTTDGELFF
clone size: few
J gene: TRBJ2-2
D gene: -
V gene: TRBV7-2

CDR3 DNA: TGTGCCAGCAGCTTAGAAGGGCAGGGGCGTTCACCCCTCCACTTT
CDR3 protein: CASSLEGQGRSPLHF
clone size: medium-sized
J gene: TRBJ1-6
D gene: -
V gene: TRBV7-2

CDR3 DNA: TGTGCCAGCAGCCAAATCGGGATGGGGGAAAAACTGTTTTTT
CDR3 protein: CASSQIGMGEKLFF
clone size: -
J gene: TRBJ1-4
D gene: -
V gene: TRBV14

CDR3 DNA: TGTGCCAGCAGCCGTGCACCGGGACAGGGGTTTACAGATACGCAGTATTTT
CDR3 protein: CASSRAPGQGFTDTQYF
clone size: once
J gene: TRBJ2-3
D gene: TRBD1
V gene: TRBV9

CDR3 DNA: TGTGCCAGCAGCCTCCTGACAGGTGAGAACACTGAAGCTTTCTTT
CDR3 protein: CASSLLTGENTEAFF
clone size: -
J gene: TRBJ1-1
D gene: -
V gene: TRBV11-2

CDR3 DNA: TGTGCCAGCAGCTCCCTACAGGGGGCCAACACTGAAGCTTTCTTT
CDR3 protein: CASSSLQGANTEAFF
clone size: -
J gene: TRBJ1-1
D gene: TRBD1
V gene: TRBV7-8

CDR3 DNA: TGTGCCAGTAGTATGGGGGATCCGGGGGGCCGTCAGCCCCAGCATTTT
CDR3 protein: CASSMGDPGGRQPQHF
clone size: few
J gene: TRBJ1-5
D gene: -
V gene: TRBV19

CDR3 DNA: TGCAGTGCCCTAGACTCCTACGAGCAGTACTTC
CDR3 protein: CSALDSYEQYF
clone size: -
J gene: TRBJ2-7
D gene: -
V gene: TRBV20-1

CDR3 DNA: TGTGCCAGCAGCTTACAAGGCTATGGCTACACCTTC
CDR3 protein: CASSLQGYGYTF
clone size: few
J gene: TRBJ1-2
D gene: -
V gene: TRBV7-8

CDR3 DNA: TGTGCCTGGAGTTTAAGTACAACTAATGAAAAACTGTTTTTT
CDR3 protein: CAWSLSTTNEKLFF
clone size: -
J gene: TRBJ1-4
D gene: -
V gene: TRBV30

CDR3 DNA: TGTGCCAGCAGCTTAACTAGCCTAGCGGGAGCGGCTGAGCAGTTCTTC
CDR3 protein: CASSLTSLAGAAEQFF
clone size: -
J gene: TRBJ2-1
D gene: TRBD2
V gene: TRBV7-3

CDR3 DNA: TGCAGTGCTAGTGCTGGGGGCAATCAGCCCCAGCATTTT
CDR3 protein: CSASAGGNQPQHF
clone size: -
J gene: TRBJ1-5
D gene: -
V gene: TRBV20-1

CDR3 DNA: TGTGCCAGCAGCTTCCGGGACATAAGAGATACGCAGTATTTT
CDR3 protein: CASSFRDIRDTQYF
clone size: -
J gene: TRBJ2-3
D gene: -
V gene: TRBV7-3

CDR3 DNA: TGCGCCAGCCGTAGGGATGAAGGGCTTATAACCGGGGGCTACACCTTC
CDR3 protein: CASRRDEGLITGGYTF
clone size: -
J gene: TRBJ1-2
D gene: -
V gene: TRBV4-3

CDR3 DNA: TGTGCCAGCGGGGGGGGTGAAAACACCGGGGAGCTGTTTTTT
CDR3 protein: CASGGGENTGELFF
clone size: -
J gene: TRBJ2-2
D gene: TRBD2
V gene: TRBV6-5

CDR3 DNA: TGCGCCAGCAGCCAACAGCAGGACACCTATGGCTACACCTTC
CDR3 protein: CASSQQQDTYGYTF
clone size: -
J gene: TRBJ1-2
D gene: -
V gene: TRBV4-1

CDR3 DNA: TGTGCCAGCTCACGCGACAGGGTGTCAGAAACTAATGAAAAACTGTTTTTT
CDR3 protein: CASSRDRVSETNEKLFF
clone size: once
J gene: TRBJ1-4
D gene: TRBD1
V gene: TRBV18

CDR3 DNA: TGTGCCAGCAGCTCCCAGGCGGGGGGCTGGGACGAAGCTTTCTTT
CDR3 protein: CASSSQAGGWDEAFF
clone size: -
J gene: TRBJ1-1
D gene: -
V gene: TRBV11-3